The 25 T cell receptor beta chains below all came from one sample that was sequenced in a study of T cell repertoires and HLA-DP antigens. These receptors' targets are unknown. Assay used: immunoSEQ multiplex PCR; TCRdb lists only in-frame clones, some missing. The sample lists around 90,000 clones; around nine tenths were seen once. What was sequenced was CD4+ T cells from PBMCs. All receptors come from a man aged 50 to 59 in good health and CMV-seronegative.

The chain couples TRBV28 to TRBJ2-1; TRBD2 agrees at 7 bases. The length of the CDR3 is 20 residues. CDR1 is MDHEN, CDR2 SYDVKM, per germline. V shed 3 bases, J shed 0 bases, and the junction held 17 bases outside the gene matches. The CDR3 loop is CASSFNIAGVIPNSYNEQFF. The CDR3 coding sequence is TGTGCCAGCAGTTTTAACATCGCGGGAGTCATCCCCAACTCCTACAATGAGCAGTTCTTC.

The rearrangement uses TRBV4-2 and TRBJ1-1; no clear D. V dropped 1 base and J dropped 1 base, with 10 bases sitting between them. The CDR3 has 15 residues. Germline CDR1 and CDR2: LGHNA and YNFKEQ. This chain's CDR3 is CASSQVHQENTEAFF. As DNA, the CDR3 is TGTGCCAGCAGCCAAGTCCACCAGGAGAACACTGAAGCTTTCTTT.

The V gene is TRBV11-1, the J gene TRBJ1-2; 8 nucleotides match TRBD1. CDR1 and CDR2 from the germline V gene are SGHAT and FQDESV (reference sequence). The junction had 12 bases not matched to a gene; V was cut back by 5 bases and J by 4 bases. The CDR3 consists of 16 residues. For the CDR3, the DNA is TGTGCCAGCAGCCGAGACGGAGCAGGGGGCAGCTATGGCTACACCTTC. This sequence encodes CASSRDGAGGSYGYTF. The full variable domain, its missing parts supplied by reference TRBV11-1 and TRBJ1-2, is EAEVAQSPRYKITEKSQAVAFWCDPISGHATLYWYRQILGQGPELLVQFQDESVVDDSQLPKDRFSAERLKGVDSTLKIQPAELGDSAMYLCASSRDGAGGSYGYTFGSGTRLTVV.

The chain is built from TRBV29-1 and TRBJ2-5; no reliable D call. The CDR3 loop spans 12 amino acids. Looked up from germline, CDR1 is SQVTM and CDR2 is ANQGSEA. The V end was cut by 7 bases, the J end by 1 base, with 10 bases between. The CDR3 protein is CSAWTVQETQYF. The CDR3 DNA reads TGCAGCGCCTGGACGGTCCAAGAGACCCAGTACTTC.

This chain links TRBV10-3 with TRBJ1-1; D is ambiguous. The ends were cut back, 2 bases at V and 3 bases at J, with 7 bases in the middle. CDR1 and CDR2 from the germline V gene are ENHRY and SYGVKD. This CDR3 has 13 amino acids. The CDR3 reads CAISEGGDTEAFF. The CDR3 region has the DNA TGTGCCATCAGTGAGGGTGGGGACACTGAAGCTTTCTTT.

The rearrangement links TRBV19 to TRBJ1-1; unclear D gene. V was trimmed by 3 bases and J by 11 bases, leaving 13 bases between them. The CDR3 is 12 amino acids. CDR1 is LNHDA, CDR2 SQIVND, per germline (reference sequence). The CDR3 coding sequence is TGTGCCAGTAGTATTACCACAACGGGGGCTTTCTTT. Translating gives CASSITTTGAFF.

The CDR3 here is CASSVSNPGTSKLRSYNEQFF. CDR3 bases: TGTGCCAGCAGCGTATCAAACCCCGGGACTAGCAAACTACGCTCCTACAATGAGCAGTTCTTC. V usage is TRBV9 and J usage is TRBJ2-1; TRBD2 matches at 9 bases. The junction had 17 bases not matched to a gene; V was cut back by 1 base and J by 0 bases. Germline assignment: CDR1 SGDLS and CDR2 YYNGEE. This CDR3 spans 21 amino acids.

V is TRBV4-3 and J is TRBJ1-1; D remains unclear. The V and J ends lost 0 bases and 0 bases respectively, with 5 bases between them. The length of the CDR3 is 14 residues. The germline V gene has CDR1 LGHNA and CDR2 YSLEER. Here the CDR3 DNA reads TGCGCCAGCAGCCAAGATTTCATGAACACTGAAGCTTTCTTT. This encodes CASSQDFMNTEAFF.

In nucleotides, the CDR3 is TGCGCCAGCAGCTCGGGAACAGGGAGTGTGGCTGAAGCTTTCTTT. It codes for CASSSGTGSVAEAFF. This rearrangement joins TRBV5-1 to TRBJ1-1; D is perhaps TRBD1 (6 bases). The germline CDR1 and CDR2 sequences are SGHRS and YFSETQ. This CDR3 spans 15 amino acids. The ends were cut back, 3 bases at V and 6 bases at J, with 18 bases in the middle.

This rearrangement joins TRBV19 to TRBJ1-2; no firm D call. This CDR3 has 13 amino acids. The germline V gene encodes CDR1 LNHDA and CDR2 SQIVND (reference sequence). Between the trimmed V and J ends, which lost 8 bases and 4 bases, there was a span of 14 bases. The CDR3 reads CASRLSGSYGYTF. CDR3 bases: TGTGCCAGTCGTTTATCGGGGTCCTATGGCTACACCTTC.

Regarding this clone: A junction boundary mismatches the germline segment, possibly from a read error. V is TRBV7-7 and J is TRBJ2-5; 9 positions agree with TRBD1. The CDR3 runs to 15 residues. CDR1 and CDR2 from the germline V gene are SSHAT and FNYEAQ (reference sequence). This CDR3 is CASSLAGQGTETQYF. DNA of the CDR3: TGTGCTAGCAGCTTAGCCGGACAGGGGACTGAGACCCAGTACTTC.

The gene calls are TRBV19 and TRBJ1-1, with TRBD1 matching 8 bases. Germline CDR1 reads LNHDA; CDR2 reads SQIVND (reference sequence). Losses at the gene ends were 4 bases for V and 1 base for J; bases not matched to a gene: 11. The CDR3 covers 17 residues. The CDR3 DNA sequence: TGTGCCAGTAGTACCTCAACCGGACAGGGCCAGAACACTGAAGCTTTCTTT. Residues: CASSTSTGQGQNTEAFF.

The genes are TRBV7-8 and TRBJ2-7; D remains unclear. This CDR3 comprises 16 residues. Trimming removed 0 bases from V and 1 base from J, with 13 bases in between. Germline V lookup: CDR1 SGHVS, CDR2 FQNEAQ. The CDR3 reads CASSLAAGTASYEQYF. The CDR3 DNA is TGTGCCAGCAGCTTAGCGGCAGGAACAGCGTCCTACGAGCAGTACTTC.

The V call is TRBV6-1, the J call TRBJ1-2; a possible D gene is TRBD1 (6 bases). The ends were cut back, 5 bases at V and 7 bases at J, with 8 bases in the middle. The CDR3 covers 11 residues. Looked up from germline, CDR1 is MNHNS and CDR2 is SASEGT. The CDR3 is CASSPGVGYTF. DNA of the CDR3: TGTGCCAGCAGTCCAGGGGTTGGCTACACCTTC.

The chain combines TRBV29-1 with TRBJ2-7, with 9 bases aligning to TRBD1. V lost 1 base, J lost 5 bases, and 9 bases stayed unmatched. Germline V lookup: CDR1 SQVTM, CDR2 ANQGSEA. This CDR3 has 15 amino acids. The DNA of the CDR3 is TGCAGCGTTGAAGGGGTGGACAGGGGCTCGCACGAGCAGTACTTC. Protein: CSVEGVDRGSHEQYF.

In its sample, this clone was seen once. The DNA of the CDR3 is TGTGCCAGCAGCGTGGGTAGTGGAGCGGGTGGGGAGACCCAGTACTTC. Its protein product is CASSVGSGAGGETQYF. This sequence joins TRBV9 and TRBJ2-5; the D gene is possibly TRBD2 (6 bases). V dropped 2 bases and J dropped 5 bases, with 19 bases sitting between them. This CDR3 comprises 16 residues. CDR1 and CDR2 (germline): SGDLS, YYNGEE.

CDR3 residues: CASSEQGDPSNTEAFF. CDR3 DNA sequence: TGTGCCAGCAGTGAACAAGGGGACCCCTCGAACACTGAAGCTTTCTTT. This chain links TRBV6-1 with TRBJ1-1; TRBD1 might be the D (5 bases). Germline-derived CDR1 and CDR2 are MNHNS and SASEGT. This CDR3 spans 16 amino acids. The V end lost 2 bases, the J end lost 1 base, and 14 bases lay between the germline ends.

The chain links TRBV6-1 to TRBJ2-4; D might be TRBD2 (5 bases). The V end lost 1 base, the J end lost 1 base, and 14 bases lay between the germline ends. Germline CDR1 MNHNS, CDR2 SASEGT. The CDR3 length is 17 residues. CDR3 coding DNA: TGTGCCAGCAGTGAAGGGTTTCCCGGACTGGCCAAAAACATTCAGTACTTC. This gives the protein CASSEGFPGLAKNIQYF.

V gene TRBV5-4 combines with J gene TRBJ2-5; TRBD1 agrees at 8 bases. The V and J ends lost 3 bases and 3 bases, in that order; junction bases with no gene match: 7. Germline V gives CDR1 SGHNT, CDR2 YYREEE (reference sequence). The CDR3 has 15 residues. The CDR3 sequence: CASSSRTGREETQYF. The CDR3 DNA reads as TGTGCCAGCAGCTCCAGGACAGGGCGCGAAGAGACCCAGTACTTC. Full variable domain (rest looked up from reference TRBV5-4 and TRBJ2-5): ETGVTQSPTHLIKTRGQQVTLRCSSQSGHNTVSWYQQALGQGPQFIFQYYREEENGRGNFPPRFSGLQFPNYSSELNVNALELDDSALYLCASSSRTGREETQYFGPGTRLLVL.

The J gene is TRBJ2-1, the V gene TRBV27; a weak D match, TRBD2 (6 bases). This CDR3 region has 15 residues. V lost 2 bases, J lost 4 bases, and 12 bases lay in between. Looked up from germline, CDR1 is MNHEY and CDR2 is SMNVEV (reference sequence). CDR3 sequence (DNA): TGTGCCAGCAGTTTAGCGGGATTGTCGTACAATGAGCAGTTCTTC. Its protein product is CASSLAGLSYNEQFF.

This chain joins TRBV7-3 and TRBJ1-5; no definite D call. In germline, CDR1 is SGHTA, CDR2 FQGTGA. Between the trimmed V and J ends, which lost 1 base and 6 bases, there was a span of 7 bases. This CDR3 has 13 amino acids. The CDR3 reads CASSLMSGQPQHF. The CDR3 DNA sequence: TGTGCCAGCAGCTTAATGTCCGGTCAGCCCCAGCATTTT.

A single count supports this clone. This chain connects TRBV15 to TRBJ2-4; weak D call: TRBD2 (5 bases). The CDR3 runs 13 residues. Germline V gene data show CDR1 as LNHNV and CDR2 as YYDKDF (reference sequence). V dropped 3 bases and J dropped 7 bases, with 10 bases sitting between them. CDR3 protein: CATSSTRWNIQYF. Here the CDR3 DNA reads TGTGCCACCAGCAGCACTAGGTGGAACATTCAGTACTTC.

The chain is built from TRBV30 and TRBJ2-5; D perhaps matches TRBD2 (6 bases). The CDR3 is 14 amino acids. V was shortened by 0 bases and J by 4 bases, with 12 bases between the two germline ends. Germline V gives CDR1 GTSNPN, CDR2 SVGIG (reference sequence). CDR3 DNA sequence: TGTGCCTGGAGTGTGGGACTCCTAACAGAGACCCAGTACTTC. It encodes CAWSVGLLTETQYF.

This clone was detected only a few times. The rearrangement joins TRBV5-1 to TRBJ2-3, with 7 positions matching TRBD1. With V trimmed by 6 bases and J by 6 bases, 10 bases remained unmatched. Per germline, CDR1 SGHRS and CDR2 YFSETQ. CDR3 size: 14 residues. The CDR3 DNA follows: TGCGCCAGCAACCCAGGGACAGCTGGGGATACGCAGTATTTT. This sequence encodes CASNPGTAGDTQYF.

The gene calls are TRBV6-5 and TRBJ1-2; TRBD1 is a possible D gene (6 bases). Deletions cut 5 bases from V and 4 bases from J, with 17 bases between. The CDR3 runs to 15 residues. CDR1 MNHEY and CDR2 SVGAGI come from the germline V gene. The CDR3 DNA is TGTGCCAGCAGTCCTTCAGGGGCCCTAGGCTATGGCTACACCTTC. Residues: CASSPSGALGYGYTF.